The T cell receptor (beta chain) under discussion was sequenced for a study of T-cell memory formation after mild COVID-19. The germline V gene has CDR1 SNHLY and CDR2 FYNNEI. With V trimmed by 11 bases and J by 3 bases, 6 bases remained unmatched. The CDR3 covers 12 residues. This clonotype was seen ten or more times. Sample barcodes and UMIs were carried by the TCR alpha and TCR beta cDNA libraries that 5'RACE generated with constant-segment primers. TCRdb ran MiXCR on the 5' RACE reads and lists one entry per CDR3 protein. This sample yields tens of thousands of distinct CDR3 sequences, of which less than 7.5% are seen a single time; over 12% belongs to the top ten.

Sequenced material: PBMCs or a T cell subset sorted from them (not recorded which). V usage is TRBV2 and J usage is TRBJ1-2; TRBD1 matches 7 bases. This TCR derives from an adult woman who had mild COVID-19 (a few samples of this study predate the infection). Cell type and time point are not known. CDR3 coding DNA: TGTGCCGTCAAAGGACAGGACTATGGCTACACCTTC. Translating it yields CAVKGQDYGYTF.